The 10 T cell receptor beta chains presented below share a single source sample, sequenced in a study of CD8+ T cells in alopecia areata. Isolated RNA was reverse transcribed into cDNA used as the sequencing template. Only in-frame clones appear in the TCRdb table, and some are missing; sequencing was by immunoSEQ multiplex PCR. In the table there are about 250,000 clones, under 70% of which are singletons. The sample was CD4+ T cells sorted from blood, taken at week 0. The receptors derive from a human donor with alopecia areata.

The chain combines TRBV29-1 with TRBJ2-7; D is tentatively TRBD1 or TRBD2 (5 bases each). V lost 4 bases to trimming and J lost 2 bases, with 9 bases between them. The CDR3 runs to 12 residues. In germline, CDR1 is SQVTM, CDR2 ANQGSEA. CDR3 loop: CSVGDGTYEQYF. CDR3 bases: TGCAGCGTTGGGGACGGGACCTACGAGCAGTACTTC.

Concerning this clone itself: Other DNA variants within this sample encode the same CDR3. The CDR3 sequence is CASSQGNQPQHF. As DNA, the CDR3 is TGTGCCAGTAGTCAGGGGAATCAGCCCCAGCATTTT. The chain uses TRBV19 and TRBJ1-5, with D maybe TRBD1 (6 bases). Germline V gives CDR1 LNHDA, CDR2 SQIVND (reference sequence). With 5 bases removed from V and 4 bases from J, the gap between germline ends came to 6 bases. The CDR3 length is 12 residues.

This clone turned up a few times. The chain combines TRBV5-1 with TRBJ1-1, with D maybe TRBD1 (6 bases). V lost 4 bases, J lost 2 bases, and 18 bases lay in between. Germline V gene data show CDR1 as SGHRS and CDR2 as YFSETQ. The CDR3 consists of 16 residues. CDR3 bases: TGCGCCAGCAGCCCCTGGGGCAGGGGATTAAACACTGAAGCTTTCTTT. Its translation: CASSPWGRGLNTEAFF.

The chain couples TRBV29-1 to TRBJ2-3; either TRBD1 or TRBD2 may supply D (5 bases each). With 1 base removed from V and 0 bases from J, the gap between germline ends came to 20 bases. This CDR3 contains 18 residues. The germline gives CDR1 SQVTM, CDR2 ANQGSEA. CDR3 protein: CSVEGVVGDAASTDTQYF. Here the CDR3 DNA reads TGCAGCGTTGAAGGGGTGGTGGGGGACGCCGCGAGCACAGATACGCAGTATTTT.

The DNA for the CDR3 is TGTGCCAGCAGTCCCGACAGGGCTTCCTACGAGCAGTACTTC. It translates to CASSPDRASYEQYF. The chain joins TRBV2 to TRBJ2-7, with 7 bases that match TRBD1. V dropped 5 bases and J dropped 1; count of bases not matched to a gene: 5. This CDR3 spans 14 amino acids. From germline, CDR1 is SNHLY and CDR2 FYNNEI.

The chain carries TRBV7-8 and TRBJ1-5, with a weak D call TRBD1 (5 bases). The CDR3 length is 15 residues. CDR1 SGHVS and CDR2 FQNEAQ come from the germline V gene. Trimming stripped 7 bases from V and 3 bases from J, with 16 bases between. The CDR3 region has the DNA TGTGCCAGCACGGGGGGTAAAAGATACAATCAGCCCCAGCATTTT. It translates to CASTGGKRYNQPQHF.

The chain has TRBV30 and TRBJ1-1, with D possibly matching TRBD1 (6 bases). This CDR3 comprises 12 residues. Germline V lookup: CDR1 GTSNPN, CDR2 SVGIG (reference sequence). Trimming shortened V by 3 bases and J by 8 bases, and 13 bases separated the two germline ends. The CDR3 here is CAWRQDSKEAFF. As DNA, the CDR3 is TGTGCCTGGAGACAGGACAGTAAAGAAGCTTTCTTT.

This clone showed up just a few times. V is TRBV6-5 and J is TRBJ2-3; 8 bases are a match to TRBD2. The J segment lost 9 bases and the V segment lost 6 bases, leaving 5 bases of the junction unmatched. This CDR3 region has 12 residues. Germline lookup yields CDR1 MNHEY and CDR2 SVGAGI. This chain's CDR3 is CASSGLADTQYF. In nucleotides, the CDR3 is TGTGCCAGCAGCGGACTAGCTGACACGCAGTATTTT.

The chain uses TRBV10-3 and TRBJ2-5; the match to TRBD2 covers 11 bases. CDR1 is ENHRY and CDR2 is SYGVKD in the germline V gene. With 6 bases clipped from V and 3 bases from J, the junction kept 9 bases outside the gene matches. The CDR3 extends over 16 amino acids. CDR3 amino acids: CAISPATSGTKETQYF. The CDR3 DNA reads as TGTGCCATCAGCCCCGCGACTAGCGGGACAAAAGAGACCCAGTACTTC.

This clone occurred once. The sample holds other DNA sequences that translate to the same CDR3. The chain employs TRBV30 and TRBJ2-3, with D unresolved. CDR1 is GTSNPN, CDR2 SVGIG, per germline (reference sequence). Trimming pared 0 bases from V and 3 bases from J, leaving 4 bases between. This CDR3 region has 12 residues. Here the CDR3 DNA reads TGTGCCTGGAGTGTTAGTACAGATACGCAGTATTTT. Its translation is CAWSVSTDTQYF.